A single T cell receptor beta chain is shown here with its context. CDR1 and CDR2 from the germline V gene are MNHEY and SVGEGT. The V end lost 2 bases, the J end lost 2 bases, and 10 bases lay between the germline ends. CDR3 size: 16 residues. These data are taken from a study of identical twins. MiXCR, applied by TCRdb to the 5' RACE reads, yields one record per CDR3 protein. The table has roughly 260,000 distinct CDR3 sequences, 7.5% seen once. The same specimen was also included in a second study, on yellow fever vaccine responses in identical twins.

The chain recombines TRBV6-2 or TRBV6-3 with TRBJ1-6; no clear D. Sequencing input: CD8+ T cells sorted from blood. This clonotype was sampled from a young woman in good health. The CDR3 here is CASSYIADPYNSPLHF. The CDR3 DNA sequence: TGTGCCAGCAGTTACATCGCAGACCCCTATAATTCACCCCTCCACTTT.